This T cell receptor beta chain emerged from a study of T cells after yellow fever vaccination. The CDR3 totals 16 residues. The ends were cut back, 4 bases at V and 1 base at J, with 13 bases in the middle. In germline, CDR1 is LNHNV, CDR2 YYDKDF (reference sequence). Generation of TCR cDNA used 5'RACE template switching (which added a universal primer site and UMIs). TCRdb analysed the 5' RACE reads with MiXCR anew, one entry per CDR3 protein. This table holds 200,000 to 250,000 distinct CDR3 sequences, 6.9% found once. Note on this clonotype: Its antigen is unknown.

Study-level points and caveats: It was the secondary response that reached its peak faster, day 5 versus 15, but it was weaker.

This clonotype originated in a man younger than 45 who received the YFV17D yellow fever vaccine. The material sequenced was CD4+ T cells sorted from PBMCs, taken 15 days after the yellow fever booster vaccination. The rearrangement joins TRBV15 to TRBJ2-2; a weak D match, TRBD2 (6 bases). CDR3 coding DNA: TGTGCCACCAGCATGGCAGGGAGGCGGAACACCGGGGAGCTGTTTTTT. Its translation: CATSMAGRRNTGELFF. Combining the CDR3 with reference TRBV15 and TRBJ2-2 gives the whole variable domain DAMVIQNPRYQVTQFGKPVTLSCSQTLNHNVMYWYQQKSSQAPKLLFHYYDKDFNNEADTPDNFQSRRPNTSFCFLDIRSPGLGDTAMYLCATSMAGRRNTGELFFGEGSRLTVL.